Presented here are 20 T cell receptor beta chains from one specimen sequenced in a study of blood T cell repertoires in COVID-19. Profiled with immunoSEQ multiplex PCR; TCRdb holds only in-frame clones, not every one. The profile covers approximately 130,000 clones, with about four fifths appearing a single time and over 7.5% taken by the ten largest. Sequenced material: peripheral blood. The receptors shown here come from a woman aged 60 to 75 with active or convalescent COVID-19.

This chain joins TRBV27 and TRBJ2-1; 14 bases map to TRBD2. The CDR3 spans 16 residues. J gave up 4 bases and V 5 bases, and 4 bases lay outside the gene matches. CDR1 MNHEY and CDR2 SMNVEV come from the germline V gene (reference sequence). CDR3 bases: TGTGCCAGCAGTGGACTAGCGGGGGGTAGATACAATGAGCAGTTCTTC. It codes for CASSGLAGGRYNEQFF.

The rearrangement uses TRBV5-1 and TRBJ2-3, with 9 bases that match TRBD1. J gave up 2 bases and V 4 bases, and 8 bases lay outside the gene matches. The germline CDR1 and CDR2 sequences are SGHRS and YFSETQ. CDR3 length: 16 residues. For the CDR3, the DNA is TGCGCCAGCAGCAAAGGAGGACAGGGGTACACAGATACGCAGTATTTT. Its translation: CASSKGGQGYTDTQYF.

The V and J genes are TRBV5-5 and TRBJ1-2; D might be TRBD1 (6 bases). Germline V lookup: CDR1 SGHKS, CDR2 YYEKEE (reference sequence). V lost 3 bases to trimming and J lost 1 base, with 13 bases between them. This CDR3 contains 15 residues. CDR3 protein: CASSSRTAHNYGYTF. The CDR3 coding sequence is TGTGCCAGCAGCTCGAGGACAGCGCATAACTATGGCTACACCTTC.

This clone was observed a single time. The V and J genes are TRBV6-5 and TRBJ1-2; 8 positions match TRBD1. CDR3 length equals 13 residues. Germline trimming cut 3 bases from V and 6 bases from J; bases unmatched to any gene: 3. Looked up from germline, CDR1 is MNHEY and CDR2 is SVGAGI. This chain's CDR3 is CASSYDRGDGYTF. The CDR3 bases are TGTGCCAGCAGTTATGACAGGGGAGATGGCTACACCTTC.

The chain links TRBV28 to TRBJ2-2; possibly TRBD1 for D (6 bases). Germline V lookup: CDR1 MDHEN, CDR2 SYDVKM. The germline V and J ends were trimmed by 3 bases and 4 bases, with 15 bases remaining between them. This CDR3 is built from 16 residues. Here the CDR3 reads CASSLFGGVRTGELFF. As DNA, the CDR3 is TGTGCCAGCAGTTTGTTTGGGGGCGTTCGCACCGGGGAGCTGTTTTTT.

The CDR3 DNA reads TGTGCCAGCAGTCCCTCAGGGGCCTCCTACAATGAGCAGTTCTTC. This encodes CASSPSGASYNEQFF. The V call is TRBV6-5, the J call TRBJ2-1; a possible D gene is TRBD1 (6 bases). Between the trimmed V and J ends, which lost 5 bases and 0 bases, there was a span of 11 bases. Germline V gene lookup returns CDR1 MNHEY and CDR2 SVGAGI. The CDR3 extends over 15 amino acids.

This chain joins TRBV10-3 and TRBJ2-3; 7 bases are a match to TRBD2. Germline lookup yields CDR1 ENHRY and CDR2 SYGVKD. With V trimmed by 7 bases and J by 1 base, 2 bases remained unmatched. This CDR3 has 13 amino acids. For the CDR3, the DNA is TGTGCCATCATGCTAGCGGGCACAGATACGCAGTATTTT. Its translation is CAIMLAGTDTQYF.

The CDR3 bases are TGTGCCAGCAGCATCGGACACCCGGGGGAGCTGTTTTTT. It translates to CASSIGHPGELFF. This rearrangement joins TRBV7-2 to TRBJ2-2; D is possibly TRBD1 (5 bases). The V and J ends lost 5 bases and 8 bases respectively, with 12 bases between them. The CDR3 sequence is 13 residues long. Germline-derived CDR1 and CDR2 are SGHTA and FQGNSA.

This CDR3 reads CASSFRRDREFF. The CDR3 DNA reads TGTGCCAGCAGTTTTCGAAGGGACAGGGAGTTCTTC. The chain recombines TRBV28 with TRBJ2-1; 9 positions agree with TRBD1. The V and J ends lost 3 bases and 14 bases, in that order; junction bases with no gene match: 5. CDR3 length: 12 residues. Looked up from germline, CDR1 is MDHEN and CDR2 is SYDVKM.

The chain recombines TRBV10-3 with TRBJ2-7; D is perhaps TRBD1 (5 bases). Trimming pared 10 bases from V and 0 bases from J, leaving 19 bases between. The CDR3 sequence is 15 residues long. Per germline, CDR1 ENHRY and CDR2 SYGVKD. CDR3 sequence: CATEARRARSYEQYV. CDR3 DNA sequence: TGTGCCACCGAGGCCCGCAGGGCGCGCTCCTACGAGCAGTACGTC.

The genes are TRBV28 and TRBJ1-6; D might be TRBD1 (5 bases). Trimming took 6 bases from V and 8 from J, leaving 17 bases between them. The CDR3 sequence is 15 residues long. In germline, CDR1 is MDHEN, CDR2 SYDVKM. The CDR3 nucleotides read TGTGCCAGCAGAAGACAGTTAACTTCGTATTCACCCCTCCACTTT. This gives the protein CASRRQLTSYSPLHF.

The table lists this clone with a count of one. The CDR3 region is CASSIGTGGGNEQFF. Written as DNA, the CDR3 is TGTGCCAGCAGCATCGGGACAGGGGGCGGCAATGAGCAGTTCTTC. This rearrangement joins TRBV5-8 to TRBJ2-1, with 12 bases lining up with TRBD1. Germline V gives CDR1 SGHTS, CDR2 YDEGEE. The junction had 5 bases not matched to a gene; V was cut back by 4 bases and J by 6 bases. This CDR3 contains 15 residues.

V is TRBV5-4 and J is TRBJ1-3, with TRBD1 matching 7 bases. Looked up from germline, CDR1 is SGHNT and CDR2 is YYREEE (reference sequence). V dropped 5 bases and J dropped 3; count of bases not matched to a gene: 5. The CDR3 extends over 14 amino acids. The CDR3 nucleotides are TGTGCCAGCAGATCCGGGACAGATGGAAACACCATATATTTT. It yields the protein CASRSGTDGNTIYF. The variable domain in full, completed from reference TRBV5-4 and TRBJ1-3, reads ETGVTQSPTHLIKTRGQQVTLRCSSQSGHNTVSWYQQALGQGPQFIFQYYREEENGRGNFPPRFSGLQFPNYSSELNVNALELDDSALYLCASRSGTDGNTIYFGEGSWLTVV.

The rearrangement joins TRBV30 to TRBJ1-2; a weak D match, TRBD1 (6 bases). The CDR3 is 13 residues long. Germline CDR1 GTSNPN, CDR2 SVGIG (reference sequence). Trimming shortened V by 3 bases and J by 7 bases, and 15 bases separated the two germline ends. Here the CDR3 reads CAWSLGGGGGYTF. CDR3 in DNA: TGTGCCTGGAGCTTAGGGGGGGGAGGTGGCTACACCTTC.

V usage is TRBV5-1 and J usage is TRBJ2-5; D possibly corresponds to TRBD1 (6 bases). The germline gives CDR1 SGHRS, CDR2 YFSETQ. Trimming cost V 4 bases and J 3 bases, with 13 bases left between them. CDR3 length: 14 residues. As DNA, the CDR3 is TGCGCCAGCAGCCCGAACAGGGCGGAAGAGACCCAGTACTTC. Translated: CASSPNRAEETQYF. Full variable domain (outside the CDR3, taken from reference TRBV5-1 and TRBJ2-5): KAGVTQTPRYLIKTRGQQVTLSCSPISGHRSVSWYQQTPGQGLQFLFEYFSETQRNKGNFPGRFSGRQFSNSRSEMNVSTLELGDSALYLCASSPNRAEETQYFGPGTRLLVL.

Only one count was recorded for this clone. The chain couples TRBV7-2 to TRBJ2-7; 13 bases are shared with TRBD2. Germline CDR1 is SGHTA and CDR2 is FQGNSA. The trim removed 2 bases at V and 7 bases at J, leaving 5 bases unmatched. This CDR3 region has 15 residues. The CDR3 loop is CASSLRTSGRREQYF. The CDR3 DNA reads TGTGCCAGCAGCTTACGGACTAGCGGGAGAAGGGAGCAGTACTTC.

The chain uses TRBV9 and TRBJ2-2; a possible D gene is TRBD1 (6 bases). Looked up from germline, CDR1 is SGDLS and CDR2 is YYNGEE. V lost 0 bases to trimming and J lost 4 bases, with 13 bases between them. The CDR3 is 16 residues long. CDR3 in amino acids: CASSVGLGQLTGELFF. The CDR3 bases are TGTGCCAGCAGCGTAGGTTTAGGACAGCTCACCGGGGAGCTGTTTTTT. The full variable domain, its missing parts supplied by reference TRBV9 and TRBJ2-2, is DSGVTQTPKHLITATGQRVTLRCSPRSGDLSVYWYQQSLDQGLQFLIQYYNGEERAKGNILERFSAQQFPDLHSELNLSSLELGDSALYFCASSVGLGQLTGELFFGEGSRLTVL.

The chain uses TRBV29-1 and TRBJ1-2; TRBD1 matches at 8 bases. Germline CDR1 reads SQVTM; CDR2 reads ANQGSEA. Losses at the gene ends were 4 bases for V and 4 bases for J; bases not matched to a gene: 8. The CDR3 totals 14 residues. The chain's CDR3 is CSVVFLDRAYGYTF. The DNA for the CDR3 is TGCAGCGTTGTATTTTTGGACAGGGCCTATGGCTACACCTTC.

The gene calls are TRBV15 and TRBJ2-1; 10 nucleotides align to TRBD1. J gave up 12 bases and V 3 bases, and 11 bases lay outside the gene matches. The length of the CDR3 is 15 residues. Germline CDR1 reads LNHNV; CDR2 reads YYDKDF (reference sequence). CDR3 amino acids: CATSSGTGVSDGQFF. CDR3 nucleotides: TGTGCCACCAGCAGTGGGACAGGGGTATCGGACGGGCAGTTCTTC.

V and J are TRBV9 and TRBJ1-6; 9 bases fit TRBD1. Germline assignment: CDR1 SGDLS and CDR2 YYNGEE. Trimming cost V 5 bases and J 9 bases; bases outside gene matches: 9. CDR3 length: 15 residues. CDR3 residues: CASSSSGTGFSPLHF. The CDR3 DNA is TGTGCCAGCAGTTCTTCCGGGACAGGGTTTTCACCCCTCCACTTT.